The sequence of this TCR beta chain was determined in a study of blood T cell repertoires in COVID-19. CDR3 length: 15 residues. Germline loops: CDR1 MRHNA, CDR2 SNTAGT. V shed 6 bases, J shed 4 bases, and the junction held 8 bases outside the gene matches. As handled by the study authors: From reference gene primer amplification, estimates of nucleated cell counts were derived. Repertoires were generated with immunoSEQ multiplex PCR, while TCRdb's copy carries only in-frame clones and drops some. That table furnishes V, J and clone size, whereas the DNA furnished D and trimming. The data contain under 300,000 clones, 88% of them seen just once; the ten biggest clones take up 0.95% to 1%.

The J gene is TRBJ1-2, the V gene TRBV6-4; 10 bases line up with TRBD1. This receptor was identified in a woman aged 40 to 50 who had recovered from COVID-19. The sample taken for sequencing was peripheral blood. The CDR3: CASRRTGGVGYGYTF. In DNA form, the CDR3 reads TGTGCCAGCAGGAGGACAGGGGGGGTCGGCTATGGCTACACCTTC.